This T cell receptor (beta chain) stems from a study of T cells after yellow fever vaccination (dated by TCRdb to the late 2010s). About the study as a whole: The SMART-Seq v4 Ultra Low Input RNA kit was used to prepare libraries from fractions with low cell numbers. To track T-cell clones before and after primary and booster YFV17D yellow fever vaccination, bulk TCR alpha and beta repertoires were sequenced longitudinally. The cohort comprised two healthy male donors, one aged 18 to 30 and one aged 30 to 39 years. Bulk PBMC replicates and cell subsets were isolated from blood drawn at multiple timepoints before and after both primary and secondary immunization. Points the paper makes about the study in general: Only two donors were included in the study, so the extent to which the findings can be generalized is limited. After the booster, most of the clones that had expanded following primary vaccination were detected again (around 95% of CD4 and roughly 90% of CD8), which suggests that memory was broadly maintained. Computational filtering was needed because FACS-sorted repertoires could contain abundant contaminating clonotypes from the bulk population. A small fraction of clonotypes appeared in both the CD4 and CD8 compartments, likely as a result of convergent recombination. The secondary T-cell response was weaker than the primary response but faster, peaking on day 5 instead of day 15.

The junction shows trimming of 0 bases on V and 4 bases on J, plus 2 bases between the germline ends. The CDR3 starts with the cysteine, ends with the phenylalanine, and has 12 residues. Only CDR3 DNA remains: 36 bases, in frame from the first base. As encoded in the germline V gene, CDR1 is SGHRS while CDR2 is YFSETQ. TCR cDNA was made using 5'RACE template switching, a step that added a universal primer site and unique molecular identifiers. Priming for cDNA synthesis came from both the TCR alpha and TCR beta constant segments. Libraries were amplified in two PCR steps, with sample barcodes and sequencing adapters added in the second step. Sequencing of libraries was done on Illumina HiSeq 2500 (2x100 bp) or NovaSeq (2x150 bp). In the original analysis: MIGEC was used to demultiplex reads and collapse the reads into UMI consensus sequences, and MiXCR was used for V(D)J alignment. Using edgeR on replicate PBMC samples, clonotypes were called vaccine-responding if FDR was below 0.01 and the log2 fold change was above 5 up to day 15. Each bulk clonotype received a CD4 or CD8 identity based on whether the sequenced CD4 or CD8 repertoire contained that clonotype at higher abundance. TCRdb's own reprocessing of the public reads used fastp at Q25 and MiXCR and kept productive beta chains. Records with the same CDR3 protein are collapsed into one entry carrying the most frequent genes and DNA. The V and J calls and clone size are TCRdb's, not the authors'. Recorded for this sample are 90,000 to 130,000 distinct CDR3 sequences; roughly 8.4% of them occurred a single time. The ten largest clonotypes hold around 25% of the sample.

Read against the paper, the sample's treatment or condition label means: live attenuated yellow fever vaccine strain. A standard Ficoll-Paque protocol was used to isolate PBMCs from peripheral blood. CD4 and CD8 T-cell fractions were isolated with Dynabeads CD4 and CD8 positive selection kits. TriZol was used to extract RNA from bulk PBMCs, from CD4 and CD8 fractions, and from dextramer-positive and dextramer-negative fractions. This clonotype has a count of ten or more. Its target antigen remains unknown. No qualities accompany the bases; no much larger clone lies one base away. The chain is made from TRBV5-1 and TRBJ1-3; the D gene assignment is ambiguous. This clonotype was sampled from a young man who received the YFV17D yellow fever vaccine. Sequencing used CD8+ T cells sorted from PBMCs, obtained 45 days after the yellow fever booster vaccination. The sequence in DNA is TGCGCCAGCAGCTTGGCCGGAAACACCATATATTTT. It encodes CASSLAGNTIYF.